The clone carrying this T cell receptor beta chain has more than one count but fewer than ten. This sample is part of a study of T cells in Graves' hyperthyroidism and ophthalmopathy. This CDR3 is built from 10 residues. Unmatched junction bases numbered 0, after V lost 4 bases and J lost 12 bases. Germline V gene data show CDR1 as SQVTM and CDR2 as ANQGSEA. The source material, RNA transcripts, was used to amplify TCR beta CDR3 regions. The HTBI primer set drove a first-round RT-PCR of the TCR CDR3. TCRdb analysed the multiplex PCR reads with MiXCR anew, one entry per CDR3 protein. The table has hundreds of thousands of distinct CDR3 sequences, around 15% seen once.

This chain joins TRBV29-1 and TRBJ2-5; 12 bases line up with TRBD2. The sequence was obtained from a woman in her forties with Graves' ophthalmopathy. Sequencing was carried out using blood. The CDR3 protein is CSVGTSGEYF. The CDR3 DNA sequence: TGCAGCGTTGGGACTAGCGGGGAGTACTTC. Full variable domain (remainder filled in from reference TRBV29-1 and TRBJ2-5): SAVISQKPSRDICQRGTSLTIQCQVDSQVTMMFWYRQQPGQSLTLIATANQGSEATYESGFVIDKFPISRPNLTFSTLTVSNMSPEDSSIYLCSVGTSGEYFGPGTRLLVL.